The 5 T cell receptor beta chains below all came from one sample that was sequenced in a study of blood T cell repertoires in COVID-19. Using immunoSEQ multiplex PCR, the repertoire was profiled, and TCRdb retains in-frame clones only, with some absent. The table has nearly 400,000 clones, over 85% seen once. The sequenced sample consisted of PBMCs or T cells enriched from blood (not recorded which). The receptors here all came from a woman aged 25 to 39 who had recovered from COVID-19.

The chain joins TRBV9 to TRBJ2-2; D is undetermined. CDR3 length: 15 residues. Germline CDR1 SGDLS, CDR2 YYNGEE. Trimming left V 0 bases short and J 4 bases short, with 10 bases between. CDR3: CASSVVPSLTGELFF. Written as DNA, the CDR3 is TGTGCCAGCAGCGTAGTTCCCAGTCTCACCGGGGAGCTGTTTTTT.

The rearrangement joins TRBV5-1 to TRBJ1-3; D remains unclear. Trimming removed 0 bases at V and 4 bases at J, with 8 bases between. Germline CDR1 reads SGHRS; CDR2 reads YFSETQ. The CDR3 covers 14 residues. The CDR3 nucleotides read TGCGCCAGCAGCTTGGAGCTGTTCGGAAACACCATATATTTT. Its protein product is CASSLELFGNTIYF.

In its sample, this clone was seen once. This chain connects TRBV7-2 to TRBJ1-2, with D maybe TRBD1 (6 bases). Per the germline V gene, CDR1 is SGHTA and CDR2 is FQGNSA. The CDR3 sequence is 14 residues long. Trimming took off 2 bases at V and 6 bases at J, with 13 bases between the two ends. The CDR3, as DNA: TGTGCCAGCAGCTTATTATCAGGGGTCGATGGCTACACCTTC. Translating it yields CASSLLSGVDGYTF.

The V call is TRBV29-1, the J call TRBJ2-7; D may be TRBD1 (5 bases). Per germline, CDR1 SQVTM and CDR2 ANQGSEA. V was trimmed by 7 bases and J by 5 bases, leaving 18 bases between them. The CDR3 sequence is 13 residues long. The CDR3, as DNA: TGCAGCGCCACGTCCCCAGGGTTCGACGAGCAGTACTTC. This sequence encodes CSATSPGFDEQYF.

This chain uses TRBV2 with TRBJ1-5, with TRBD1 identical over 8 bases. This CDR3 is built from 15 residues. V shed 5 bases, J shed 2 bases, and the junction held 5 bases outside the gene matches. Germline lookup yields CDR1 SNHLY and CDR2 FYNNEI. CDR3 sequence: CASSKDRAGNQPQHF. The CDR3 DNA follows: TGTGCCAGCAGTAAGGACAGGGCCGGCAATCAGCCCCAGCATTTT.